These T cell receptor beta chains were read from a single sample in a study of T-cell reconstitution after alpha-beta-depleted transplantation in children. TCRdb passed the PCR reads through MiXCR, listing each CDR3 protein once. The sample carries over 90,000 distinct CDR3 sequences, about 6% recorded once. The material sequenced was PBMCs, mostly from graft donor cells, taken 60 days after TCRalphabeta/CD19-depleted stem cell transplant. These receptors were taken from a female patient aged 2-9 years who had a stem cell transplant for Fanconi anemia, so the T cells may come from the graft donor. Both conserved end residues are part of each CDR3. Each record gives: J gene, D gene, V gene, clone size, CDR3 DNA, CDR3 protein. D genes are given only for firm matches. The size field is filled for only some rows; it gives once, few, many or a size class.

j_call: TRBJ2-7; d_call: TRBD1; v_call: TRBV5-1; clone_size: many; cdr3_nt: TGCGCCAGCAGCTTGGACCAGGGGGCTTTAGGAGACGAGCAGTACTTC; cdr3_aa: CASSLDQGALGDEQYF
j_call: TRBJ2-1; d_call: TRBD1; v_call: TRBV4-1; clone_size: many; cdr3_nt: TGCGCCAGCAGCCACCCCGGGACAGCCTACAATGAGCAGTTCTTC; cdr3_aa: CASSHPGTAYNEQFF
j_call: TRBJ2-3; d_call: NA; v_call: TRBV30; clone_size: NA; cdr3_nt: TGTGCCTTAAATCCCCCCCTTTTGCGAGGAGCGTTTGCGACAGATACGCAGTATTTT; cdr3_aa: CALNPPLLRGAFATDTQYF
j_call: TRBJ1-5; d_call: NA; v_call: TRBV20-1; clone_size: many; cdr3_nt: TGCAGTGCTAGGGGACTACCCTTAAATCAGCCCCAGCATTTT; cdr3_aa: CSARGLPLNQPQHF
j_call: TRBJ2-5; d_call: NA; v_call: TRBV19; clone_size: few; cdr3_nt: TGTGCCAGTAGCTGGGTGGGAGAAGAGACCCAGTACTTC; cdr3_aa: CASSWVGEETQYF
j_call: TRBJ1-4; d_call: NA; v_call: TRBV20-1; clone_size: many; cdr3_nt: TGCAGTGCTAGAGATCGGAAAGGGGGTGTTGAAAAACTGTTTTTT; cdr3_aa: CSARDRKGGVEKLFF
j_call: TRBJ2-3; d_call: NA; v_call: TRBV5-1; clone_size: many; cdr3_nt: TGCGCCAGCAGCTTGCTAAACTCCCATCGCACAGATACGCAGTATTTT; cdr3_aa: CASSLLNSHRTDTQYF
j_call: TRBJ1-3; d_call: NA; v_call: TRBV29-1; clone_size: many; cdr3_nt: TGCAGCGCAGTCGGCCGCCCCGCTACCATATATTTT; cdr3_aa: CSAVGRPATIYF
j_call: TRBJ2-2; d_call: TRBD2; v_call: TRBV7-2; clone_size: many; cdr3_nt: TGTGCCAGCAGGCAAAGAGGTGGCGGGGGAAACACCGGGGAGCTGTTTTTT; cdr3_aa: CASRQRGGGGNTGELFF
j_call: TRBJ1-1; d_call: TRBD1; v_call: TRBV6-1; clone_size: NA; cdr3_nt: TGTGCCAGCAAGACGACAGGGGGGAACACTGAAGCTTTCTTT; cdr3_aa: CASKTTGGNTEAFF
j_call: TRBJ1-2; d_call: TRBD1; v_call: TRBV7-2; clone_size: many; cdr3_nt: TGTGCCAGCAGCTTATGGATAATTCCGGGACAGTGGAACTATGGCTACACCTTC; cdr3_aa: CASSLWIIPGQWNYGYTF